Sequencing of this TCR beta chain was carried out in a study of shared clonotypes between healthy human individuals. Study-wide points: Clonotype sharing across a few donors was observed for 4.5% to 6.5% of naive CD4 clonotypes.

Generated by immunoSEQ multiplex PCR, the TCRdb table keeps only in-frame clones and is missing some. This table has 1.4 million to 1.5 million clones, roughly 96% appearing once. The CDR3 covers 14 residues. The V and J ends lost 11 bases and 0 bases, in that order; junction bases with no gene match: 6. Germline assignment: CDR1 MDHEN and CDR2 SYDVKM. With respect to this clone: Its specificity is unknown.

Sequenced: naive CD4+ T cells sorted from blood. Subset described: CD45RA+ positively selected. The clonotype originates from a man younger than 45 in good health. The chain is built from TRBV28 and TRBJ1-4, with 7 bases fitting TRBD1. CDR3: CAVEGAATNEKLFF. CDR3 DNA sequence: TGTGCCGTGGAGGGGGCTGCAACTAATGAAAAACTGTTTTTT.